The present T cell receptor beta chain was sequenced within a study of T-cell memory formation after mild COVID-19. The germline V gene encodes CDR1 SGHRS and CDR2 YFSETQ. Trimming removed 0 bases from V and 4 bases from J; junction bases left unmatched: 2. The CDR3 spans 15 residues. TCRdb fed the 5' RACE reads into MiXCR, producing one record per CDR3 protein. The data contain fewer than 150,000 distinct CDR3 sequences, 20% to 25% of them singletons. The sample taken for sequencing was PBMCs or a T cell subset sorted from them (not recorded which). This TCR was sampled from a man younger than 35 who had mild COVID-19 (a few samples of this study predate the infection). Cell type and time point are not known. The chain combines TRBV5-1 with TRBJ2-7; 12 bases fit TRBD2. CDR3 in DNA: TGCGCCAGCAGCTTGGCTACTAGCGGGGGGTACGAGCAGTACTTC. Translating gives CASSLATSGGYEQYF.